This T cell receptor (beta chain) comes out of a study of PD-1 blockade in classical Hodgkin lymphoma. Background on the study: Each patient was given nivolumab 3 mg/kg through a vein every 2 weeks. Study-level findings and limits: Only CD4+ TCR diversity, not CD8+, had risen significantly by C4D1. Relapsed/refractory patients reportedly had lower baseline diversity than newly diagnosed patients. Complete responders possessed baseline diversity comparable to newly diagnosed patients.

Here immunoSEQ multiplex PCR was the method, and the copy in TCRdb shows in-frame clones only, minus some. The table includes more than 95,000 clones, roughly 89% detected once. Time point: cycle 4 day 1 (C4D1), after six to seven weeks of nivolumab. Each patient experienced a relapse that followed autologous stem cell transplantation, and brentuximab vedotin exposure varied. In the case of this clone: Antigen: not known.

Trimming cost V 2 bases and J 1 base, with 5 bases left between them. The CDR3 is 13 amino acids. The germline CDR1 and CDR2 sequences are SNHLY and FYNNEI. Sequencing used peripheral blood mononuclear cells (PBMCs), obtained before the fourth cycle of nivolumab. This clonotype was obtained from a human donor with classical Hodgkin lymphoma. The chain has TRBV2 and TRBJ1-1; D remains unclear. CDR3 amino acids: CASSELPNTEAFF. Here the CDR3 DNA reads TGTGCCAGCAGTGAATTGCCGAACACTGAAGCTTTCTTT.